Sequencing of this T cell receptor (beta chain) was carried out in a study of radiation and T cells in renal cell carcinoma. General study results and limits: Pretreatment tumor biopsies were lacking, so baseline clonotypes are unknown. Top tumor clonotypes rose in blood 2 weeks post-radiation, then contracted.

Details on this clone: Its antigen is not identified.

Clones were read by immunoSEQ multiplex PCR, and TCRdb kept only the in-frame ones, dropping some. The sample holds 25,000 to 40,000 clones, more than 65% seen once. The time point here: blood 4 weeks post-SBRT, at nephrectomy. Sample treatment: 15 Gy SBRT to primary tumor, nephrectomy 4 weeks later. Nephrectomy followed 15 Gy stereotactic body radiation by 4 weeks. Sequences were derived from blood, sampled from a patient whose treatment included radiotherapy and nephrectomy. The receptor's source is a man between 60 and 75 years old with renal cell carcinoma.

The CDR3 spells CASSLLGAGNTIYF. For the CDR3, the DNA is TGTGCCAGCAGCTTGTTAGGGGCTGGAAACACCATATATTTT. The V gene is TRBV5-4, the J gene TRBJ1-3; the D gene is possibly TRBD1 (5 bases). With 1 base removed from V and 2 bases from J, the gap between germline ends came to 7 bases. CDR3 size: 14 residues. Germline values: CDR1 SGHNT, CDR2 YYREEE (reference sequence).